The 21 T cell receptor beta chains presented below share a single source sample, sequenced in a study of blood T cell repertoires in COVID-19. TCRdb's table, derived via immunoSEQ multiplex PCR, lists solely in-frame clones and lacks some. The table has about 340,000 clones, approximately 83% seen once. The specimen sequenced was PBMCs or T cells enriched from blood (not recorded which). These receptors all stem from a woman between 35 and 50 years old with acute COVID-19.

The V and J genes are TRBV7-9 and TRBJ1-4; the match to TRBD1 covers 7 bases. Germline assignment: CDR1 SEHNR and CDR2 FQNEAQ (reference sequence). Trimming at V came to 5 bases and at J to 8 bases, leaving 8 bases not matched to a gene. The CDR3 contains 14 residues. The CDR3: CASSHRTGEEKLFF. For the CDR3, the DNA is TGTGCCAGCAGCCACCGCACAGGGGAAGAAAAACTGTTTTTT.

This chain connects TRBV7-2 to TRBJ1-5; D remains ambiguous. Germline assignment: CDR1 SGHTA and CDR2 FQGNSA. V shed 5 bases and J shed 3 bases, with 8 bases lying between them. The CDR3 contains 13 residues. The CDR3 here is CASSNYPNQPQHF. CDR3 sequence (DNA): TGTGCCAGCAGCAACTACCCCAATCAGCCCCAGCATTTT.

For the CDR3, the DNA is TGTGCCAGCAGGGGACAGGGCCCCTCTAATGAAAAACTGTTTTTT. It codes for CASRGQGPSNEKLFF. J is TRBJ1-4 and V is TRBV6-5; 9 bases fit TRBD1. In germline, CDR1 is MNHEY, CDR2 SVGAGI. V lost 6 bases, J lost 3 bases, and 5 bases stayed unmatched. The CDR3 has 15 amino acids.

The V and J genes are TRBV19 and TRBJ1-1, with 8 positions matching TRBD1. Germline trimming cut 8 bases from V and 3 bases from J; bases unmatched to any gene: 8. CDR3 length: 14 residues. Germline V gene data show CDR1 as LNHDA and CDR2 as SQIVND (reference sequence). CDR3 residues: CASSPRGLYTEAFF. DNA for the CDR3: TGTGCCAGTTCCCCCAGGGGGCTATACACTGAAGCTTTCTTT.

As to this clone: Other nucleotide sequences in the sample specify the same CDR3. V usage is TRBV5-6 and J usage is TRBJ1-2; the D is unclear. Per germline, CDR1 SGHDT and CDR2 YYEEEE. The CDR3 has 13 residues. V lost 0 bases to trimming and J lost 3 bases, with 6 bases between them. CDR3 sequence reads: CASSLADYYGYTF. CDR3 sequence (DNA): TGTGCCAGCAGCTTGGCAGACTACTATGGCTACACCTTC.

The chain couples TRBV28 to TRBJ2-2, with 8 nucleotides matching TRBD2. The germline gives CDR1 MDHEN, CDR2 SYDVKM. This CDR3 is built from 16 residues. Losses at the gene ends were 5 bases for V and 3 bases for J; bases not matched to a gene: 8. CDR3 DNA sequence: TGTGCCAGCAGTGGACCTAGCGGGTACTACACCGGGGAGCTGTTTTTT. Protein sequence: CASSGPSGYYTGELFF.

The chain employs TRBV9 and TRBJ2-2; possibly TRBD1 for D (6 bases). Germline CDR1 reads SGDLS; CDR2 reads YYNGEE. This CDR3 spans 15 amino acids. Between the trimmed V and J ends, which lost 2 bases and 6 bases, there was a span of 14 bases. The CDR3 here is CASSVTGGIPGELFF. The CDR3 coding sequence is TGTGCCAGCAGCGTGACTGGGGGCATCCCCGGGGAGCTGTTTTTT.

The V gene is TRBV2, the J gene TRBJ2-1, with 8 bases that match TRBD1. CDR3 size: 12 residues. V lost 6 bases, J lost 12 bases, and 7 bases stayed unmatched. Germline loops: CDR1 SNHLY, CDR2 FYNNEI. DNA for the CDR3: TGTGCCAGCAGGAACAGGGGGAGTGGGCAGTTCTTC. Its protein product is CASRNRGSGQFF.

The CDR3 DNA is TGTGCCAGCTTAGCAGGGACTGAAGCTTTCTTT. Amino acid sequence: CASLAGTEAFF. V usage is TRBV6-5 and J usage is TRBJ1-1, with D possibly matching TRBD1 (5 bases). Trimming left V 8 bases short and J 5 bases short, with 9 bases between. CDR1 is MNHEY and CDR2 is SVGAGI in the germline V gene. The CDR3 is made up of 11 amino acids.

The chain is built from TRBV7-2 and TRBJ2-1; weak D call: TRBD1 (5 bases). This CDR3 contains 15 residues. In germline, CDR1 is SGHTA, CDR2 FQGNSA. Trimming stripped 4 bases from V and 3 bases from J, with 13 bases between. CDR3 coding DNA: TGTGCCAGCAGCTCAACCCCCGACAGCTACAATGAGCAGTTCTTC. Its translation is CASSSTPDSYNEQFF.

This chain links TRBV3-1 (or the pseudogene TRBV3-2) with TRBJ2-3, with TRBD2 as a possible D gene (6 bases). The length of the CDR3 is 15 residues. CDR1 is LGHDT, CDR2 YNNKEL, per germline (reference sequence). V dropped 4 bases and J dropped 5 bases, with 16 bases sitting between them. The CDR3 spells CASSLDSRGIDTQYF. In nucleotides, the CDR3 is TGTGCCAGCAGCCTTGATTCCCGGGGGATAGATACGCAGTATTTT.

The genes are TRBV7-6 and TRBJ1-4; 7 bases align to TRBD1. CDR1 SGHVS and CDR2 FNYEAQ come from the germline V gene. Unmatched junction bases numbered 4, after V lost 1 base and J lost 8 bases. This CDR3 has 14 amino acids. The CDR3 sequence is CASSLGQGGEKLFF. Written as DNA, the CDR3 is TGTGCCAGCAGCTTAGGTCAGGGGGGAGAAAAACTGTTTTTT.

The chain joins TRBV3-1 (or the pseudogene TRBV3-2) to TRBJ2-5, with D hard to call. The ends were cut back, 0 bases at V and 2 bases at J, with 16 bases in the middle. From germline, CDR1 is LGHDT and CDR2 YNNKEL (reference sequence). This CDR3 comprises 17 residues. The CDR3, as DNA: TGTGCCAGCAGCCAAGATCTAACTACACACGGGCAAGAGACCCAGTACTTC. Amino acid sequence: CASSQDLTTHGQETQYF.

The genes are TRBV23-1 and TRBJ2-7; D is perhaps TRBD1 (5 bases). TRBV23-1 is recorded as an ORF, its role being uncertain. CDR3 length equals 13 residues. V was trimmed by 5 bases and J by 6 bases, leaving 14 bases between them. Here the CDR3 reads CASSVGPHLEQYF. The CDR3 DNA sequence: TGCGCCAGCAGTGTGGGGCCGCACCTCGAGCAGTACTTC.

V is TRBV9 and J is TRBJ2-7; 8 bases fit TRBD2. Germline V gives CDR1 SGDLS, CDR2 YYNGEE. The CDR3 has 14 amino acids. Germline trimming cut 1 base from V and 1 base from J; bases unmatched to any gene: 1. The CDR3 is CASSVREGSYEQYF. CDR3 bases: TGTGCCAGCAGCGTACGGGAGGGGTCCTACGAGCAGTACTTC.

The chain has TRBV28 and TRBJ2-2; the D gene is possibly TRBD1 (6 bases). V was clipped by 9 bases and J by 0 bases, with 11 bases between them. The germline gives CDR1 MDHEN, CDR2 SYDVKM. This CDR3 region has 14 residues. The CDR3 protein is CASSGHPNTGELFF. The CDR3 bases are TGTGCCAGTTCGGGACACCCGAACACCGGGGAGCTGTTTTTT.

The J gene is TRBJ1-6, the V gene TRBV5-5; TRBD1 matches 7 bases. There are 15 residues in the CDR3. J lost 7 bases, V lost 1 base, and 5 bases had no gene match. Germline assignment: CDR1 SGHKS and CDR2 YYEKEE (reference sequence). The CDR3 DNA reads TGTGCCAGCAGCTTGTTTGAACAGGGGAATTCACCCCTCCACTTT. Amino acids: CASSLFEQGNSPLHF.

The V and J genes are TRBV28 and TRBJ1-4, with D perhaps matching TRBD1 (5 bases). CDR1 and CDR2 from the germline V gene are MDHEN and SYDVKM. V gave up 7 bases and J gave up 6 bases, with 24 bases separating them. This CDR3 is built from 17 residues. The CDR3 loop reads CASNPRGEGYKDEKLFF. The CDR3 DNA sequence: TGTGCCAGCAACCCCCGCGGGGAGGGGTATAAAGATGAAAAACTGTTTTTT.

The chain combines TRBV5-1 with TRBJ2-3; 9 bases are shared with TRBD1. Germline-derived CDR1 and CDR2 are SGHRS and YFSETQ. V was pared by 3 bases and J by 2 bases, with 10 bases of the junction left unmatched. The CDR3 spans 17 residues. This CDR3 is CASSSTYRGPYTDTQYF. Here the CDR3 DNA reads TGCGCCAGCAGCTCCACATACAGGGGGCCCTACACAGATACGCAGTATTTT.

The chain combines TRBV7-9 with TRBJ1-1, with TRBD1 matching over 7 bases. V was pared by 1 base and J by 1 base, with 12 bases of the junction left unmatched. The CDR3 has 18 amino acids. The germline V gene has CDR1 SEHNR and CDR2 FQNEAQ (reference sequence). The CDR3 is CASSLGGLRDRGNTEAFF. The DNA of the CDR3 is TGTGCCAGCAGCTTAGGGGGTCTCAGGGACAGAGGGAACACTGAAGCTTTCTTT.

V usage is TRBV7-8 and J usage is TRBJ1-5; a possible D gene is TRBD1 (5 bases). The germline V and J ends were trimmed by 4 bases and 1 base, with 14 bases remaining between them. CDR1 is SGHVS and CDR2 is FQNEAQ in the germline V gene. The length of the CDR3 is 16 residues. The CDR3 region is CASSSWGQLSNQPQHF. In DNA form, the CDR3 reads TGTGCCAGCAGCTCCTGGGGCCAACTGAGCAATCAGCCCCAGCATTTT. Full variable domain (rest looked up from reference TRBV7-8 and TRBJ1-5): GAGVSQSPRYKVAKRGQDVALRCDPISGHVSLFWYQQALGQGPEFLTYFQNEAQLDKSGLPSDRFFAERPEGSVSTLKIQRTQQEDSAVYLCASSSWGQLSNQPQHFGDGTRLSIL.